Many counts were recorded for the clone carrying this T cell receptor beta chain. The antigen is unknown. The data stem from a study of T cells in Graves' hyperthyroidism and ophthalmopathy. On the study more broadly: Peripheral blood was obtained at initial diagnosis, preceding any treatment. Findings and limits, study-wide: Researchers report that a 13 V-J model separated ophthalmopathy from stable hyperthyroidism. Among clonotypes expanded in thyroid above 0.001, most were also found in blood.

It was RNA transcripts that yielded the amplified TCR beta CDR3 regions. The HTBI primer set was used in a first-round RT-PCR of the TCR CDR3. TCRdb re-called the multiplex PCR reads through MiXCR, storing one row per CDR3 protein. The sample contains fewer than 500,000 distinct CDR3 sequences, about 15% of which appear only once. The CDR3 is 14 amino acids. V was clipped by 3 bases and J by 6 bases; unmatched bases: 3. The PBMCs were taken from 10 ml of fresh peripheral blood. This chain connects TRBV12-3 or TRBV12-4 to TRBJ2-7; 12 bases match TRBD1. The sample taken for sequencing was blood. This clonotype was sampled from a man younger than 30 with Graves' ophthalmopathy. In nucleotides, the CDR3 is TGTGCCAGCAGTTTGGGACAGGGGGCCGGCGAGCAGTACTTC. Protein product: CASSLGQGAGEQYF.